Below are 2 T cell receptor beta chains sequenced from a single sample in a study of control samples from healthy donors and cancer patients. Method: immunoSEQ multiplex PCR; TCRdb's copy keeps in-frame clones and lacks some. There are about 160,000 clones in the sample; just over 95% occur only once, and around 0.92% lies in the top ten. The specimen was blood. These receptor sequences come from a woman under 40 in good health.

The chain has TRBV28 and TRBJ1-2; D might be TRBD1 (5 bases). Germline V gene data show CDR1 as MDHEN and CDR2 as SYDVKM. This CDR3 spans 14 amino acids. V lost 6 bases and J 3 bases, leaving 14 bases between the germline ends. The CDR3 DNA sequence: TGTGCCAGCAGCATACAGGCTCGAGACTATGGCTACACCTTC. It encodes CASSIQARDYGYTF.

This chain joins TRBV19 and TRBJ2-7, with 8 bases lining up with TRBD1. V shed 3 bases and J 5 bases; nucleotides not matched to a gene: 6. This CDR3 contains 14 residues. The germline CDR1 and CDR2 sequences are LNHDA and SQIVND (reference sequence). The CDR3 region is CASSMRTGLDEQYF. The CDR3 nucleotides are TGTGCCAGTAGTATGCGGACAGGGCTCGACGAGCAGTACTTC.